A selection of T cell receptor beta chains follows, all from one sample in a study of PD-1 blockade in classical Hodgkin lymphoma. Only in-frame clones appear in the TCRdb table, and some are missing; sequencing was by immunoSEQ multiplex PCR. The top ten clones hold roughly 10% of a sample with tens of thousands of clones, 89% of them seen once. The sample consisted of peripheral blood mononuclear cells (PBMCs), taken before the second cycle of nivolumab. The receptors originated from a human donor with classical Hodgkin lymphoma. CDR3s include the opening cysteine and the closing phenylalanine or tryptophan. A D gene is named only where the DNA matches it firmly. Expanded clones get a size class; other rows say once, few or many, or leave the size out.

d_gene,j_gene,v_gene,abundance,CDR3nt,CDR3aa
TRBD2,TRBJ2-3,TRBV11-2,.,TGTGCCAGCAGCTTACGGGAGGTGCGCACAGATACGCAGTATTTT,CASSLREVRTDTQYF
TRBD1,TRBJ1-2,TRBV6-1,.,TGTGCCAGCAGAGCCAGGGGGGAGAATGGCTACACCTTC,CASRARGENGYTF
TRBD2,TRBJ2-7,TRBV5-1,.,TGCGCCAGCAGCTTCGGACTAGCGGGAAGCTACGAGCAGTACTTC,CASSFGLAGSYEQYF
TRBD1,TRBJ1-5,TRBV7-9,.,TGTGCCAGCAGCTTAGCGGGGCCGGGACAGGACAATCAGCCCCAGCATTTT,CASSLAGPGQDNQPQHF
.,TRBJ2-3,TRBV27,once,TGTGCCAGCAGTTTAATGGCCCCGGCAGATACGCAGTATTTT,CASSLMAPADTQYF
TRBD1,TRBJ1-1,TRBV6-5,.,TGTGCCAGCAGTAACGACAGGGGCACTGAAGCTTTCTTT,CASSNDRGTEAFF
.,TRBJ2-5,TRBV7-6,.,TGTGCCAGCAGCTTATACAGACAAGAGACCCAGTACTTC,CASSLYRQETQYF
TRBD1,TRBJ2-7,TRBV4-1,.,TGCGCCAGCAGCCAAGGACAGGGGGGATTGGGCTACGAGCAGTACTTC,CASSQGQGGLGYEQYF
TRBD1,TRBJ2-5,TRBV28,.,TGTGCCAGCAAAGCGCAGGCGAGGGGGCCCCAAGAGACCCAGTACTTC,CASKAQARGPQETQYF
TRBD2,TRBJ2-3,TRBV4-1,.,TGCGCCAGCAGCCAAGATCGGACTAGCGGACTCACAGATACGCAGTATTTT,CASSQDRTSGLTDTQYF
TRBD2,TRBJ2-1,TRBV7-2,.,TGTGCCAGCAGCTTTACTAGCGGGGGGGGCCTCTACAATGAGCAGTTCTTC,CASSFTSGGGLYNEQFF
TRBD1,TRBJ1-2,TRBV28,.,TGTGCCAGCAGTTATTATAGGACAGGGAGCTATGGCTACACCTTC,CASSYYRTGSYGYTF
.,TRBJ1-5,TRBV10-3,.,TGTGCCATCAGTGAGTCCCCTACAGGGTGGGAGCAGCCCCAGCATTTT,CAISESPTGWEQPQHF
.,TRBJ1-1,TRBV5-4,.,TGTGCCAGCAGCGAAAGGGACCGGAACACTGAAGCTTTCTTT,CASSERDRNTEAFF
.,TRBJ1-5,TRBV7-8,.,TGTGCCAGCAGCTTAGAGGCGAGACAGCCCCAGCATTTT,CASSLEARQPQHF
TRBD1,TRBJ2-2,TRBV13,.,TGTGCCAGCAGCTCTGGAGGACAGGGGGGCACCGGGGAGCTGTTTTTT,CASSSGGQGGTGELFF
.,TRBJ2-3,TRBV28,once,TGTGCCAGCAGTTCGGGCGGATTGGATACGCAGTATTTT,CASSSGGLDTQYF
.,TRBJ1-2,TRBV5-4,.,TGTGCCAGCAGCTTGTTTGCAGGGACGAACTATGGCTACACCTTC,CASSLFAGTNYGYTF
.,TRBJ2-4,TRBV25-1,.,TGTGCCAGCAGTGAGGTAGCCAAAAACATTCAGTACTTC,CASSEVAKNIQYF
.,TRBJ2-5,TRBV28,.,TGTGCCAGCAGTTTTCGTCTCTCTTCGGGAGCGCCCCAAGAGACCCAGTACTTC,CASSFRLSSGAPQETQYF
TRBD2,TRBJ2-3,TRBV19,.,TGTGCCACGACGATAGCGGGAGGCACAGATACGCAGTATTTT,CATTIAGGTDTQYF
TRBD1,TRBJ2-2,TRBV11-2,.,TGTGCCAGCAGCTCGCTGACAGGGTCCACCGGGGAGCTGTTTTTT,CASSSLTGSTGELFF
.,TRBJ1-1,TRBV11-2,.,TGTGCCAGCAGCCGGGGAACAGGAGGAGGCACTGAAGCTTTCTTT,CASSRGTGGGTEAFF
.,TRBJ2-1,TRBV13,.,TGTGCCAGCAGCTTAGTTGGGGGAGGCAATGAGCAGTTCTTC,CASSLVGGGNEQFF
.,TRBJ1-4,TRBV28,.,TGTGCCAGCAGTTTATCGTTCTGGGAAAAACTGTTTTTT,CASSLSFWEKLFF
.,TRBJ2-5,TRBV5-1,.,TGCGCCAGCAGCTTAAGTGTCAAGACCCAGTACTTC,CASSLSVKTQYF
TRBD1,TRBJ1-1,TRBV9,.,TGTGCCAGCAGCGCTTACCGGACAGGGACTGAAGCTTTCTTT,CASSAYRTGTEAFF
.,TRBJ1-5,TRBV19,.,TGTGCCAGTAGTATAGGGGACGGGTTCAGGGCTGCTCAGCCCCAGCATTTT,CASSIGDGFRAAQPQHF
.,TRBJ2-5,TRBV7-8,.,TGTGCCAGCAGCCTTAGGGGCGGGGATTTTGGGGAGACCCAGTACTTC,CASSLRGGDFGETQYF
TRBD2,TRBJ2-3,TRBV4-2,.,TGTGCCAGCAGCCAAGATCCCCGACTAGCGGGGCCTCCAGATACGCAGTATTTT,CASSQDPRLAGPPDTQYF
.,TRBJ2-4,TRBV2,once,TGTGCCAGCAGGGACACCCTGGCCAAAAACATTCAGTACTTC,CASRDTLAKNIQYF
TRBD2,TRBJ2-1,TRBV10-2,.,TGCGCCAGCGGGCGGACTAGCGGGGGGCGGTCCAATGAGCAGTTCTTC,CASGRTSGGRSNEQFF
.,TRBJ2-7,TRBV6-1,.,TGTGCCAGCAGTCCGACGGCGGGTACCCCCTACGAGCAGTACTTC,CASSPTAGTPYEQYF
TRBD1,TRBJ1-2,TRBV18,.,TGTGCCAGCTCGCGGACAGGGGATTATGGCTACACCTTC,CASSRTGDYGYTF
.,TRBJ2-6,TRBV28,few,TGTGCCAGCAGTCGTAGAGGTTCTGGGGCCAACGTCCTGACTTTC,CASSRRGSGANVLTF
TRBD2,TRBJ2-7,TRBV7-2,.,TGTGCCAGCAGCTTAGAGTCTAGCGGGGTTTTCGAGCAGTACTTC,CASSLESSGVFEQYF
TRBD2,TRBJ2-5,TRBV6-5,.,TGTGCCAGCGGGGCAGCGGGAGAGCAAGAGACCCAGTACTTC,CASGAAGEQETQYF
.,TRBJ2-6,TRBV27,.,TGTGCCAGCAGTGTTATCGGAGGGGGGGCTGGGGCCAACGTCCTGACTTTC,CASSVIGGGAGANVLTF
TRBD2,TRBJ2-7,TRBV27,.,TGTGCCAGCACTTCGGGACTAGGCTACGAGCAGTACTTC,CASTSGLGYEQYF
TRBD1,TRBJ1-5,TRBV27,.,TGTGCCAGCAGTTTGGGACAGGGGGCCCATCAGCCCCAGCATTTT,CASSLGQGAHQPQHF
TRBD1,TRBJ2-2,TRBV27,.,TGTGCCAGCAGTTTAAAAAGACAGGGGCGACTCCTTGTCCGCGAACACCGGGGAGCTGTTTTT,CASSLKRQGRLLVREHRGAVF
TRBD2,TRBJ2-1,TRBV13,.,TGTGCCAGCAGCTTAGCTAGCGGGGGGGCCGATGAGCAGTTCTTC,CASSLASGGADEQFF
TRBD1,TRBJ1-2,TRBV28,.,TGTGCCAGCAGACCTGGACAGGGATCGACGTTCTCTGGCTACACCTTC,CASRPGQGSTFSGYTF
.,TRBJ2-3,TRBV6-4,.,TGTGCCAGCAGCGGCCCGCCAGGTCCCACAGATACGCAGTATTTT,CASSGPPGPTDTQYF
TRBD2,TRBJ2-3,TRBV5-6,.,TGTGCCAGCAGCTTGTTCGGCCTAGCGGGGCGAGCTAGCACAGATACGCAGTATTTT,CASSLFGLAGRASTDTQYF
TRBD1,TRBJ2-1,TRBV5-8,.,TGTGCCAGCAGCTTCAGGGGGACCTCCTACAATGAGCAGTTCTTC,CASSFRGTSYNEQFF
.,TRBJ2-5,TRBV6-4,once,TGTGCCAGCAGTGACTCGACCGACGACCAAGAGACCCAGTACTTC,CASSDSTDDQETQYF
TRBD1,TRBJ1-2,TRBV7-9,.,TGTGCCAGCAGCTCCCTTGCGACAGGGGACTATGGCTACACCTTC,CASSSLATGDYGYTF
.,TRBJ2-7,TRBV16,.,TGTGCCAGCAGCCCTCAGGGGTTCGAGCAGTACTTC,CASSPQGFEQYF